Shown below are 5 T cell receptor beta chains from a single sample sequenced in a study of cytomegalovirus exposure and HLA in healthy donors. This PCR relied on a set of 60 Vbeta primers and 13 Jbeta primers. Only in-frame clones appear in the TCRdb table, and some are missing; sequencing was by immunoSEQ multiplex PCR. The sample consists of roughly 74,000 clones, around 81% of them appearing once. Specimen: PBMCs. These receptors were obtained from a man aged 40-55 years in good health and CMV-seronegative.

The chain employs TRBV5-1 and TRBJ2-1; 8 bases are a match to TRBD1. With 4 bases clipped from V and 5 bases from J, the junction kept 11 bases outside the gene matches. The CDR3 is 16 residues long. Germline assignment: CDR1 SGHRS and CDR2 YFSETQ. DNA of the CDR3: TGCGCCAGCAGCCGAGGGACAGGTCCCTTAAACAATGAGCAGTTCTTC. It translates to CASSRGTGPLNNEQFF. The complete variable domain, with remaining parts taken from reference TRBV5-1 and TRBJ2-1, reads KAGVTQTPRYLIKTRGQQVTLSCSPISGHRSVSWYQQTPGQGLQFLFEYFSETQRNKGNFPGRFSGRQFSNSRSEMNVSTLELGDSALYLCASSRGTGPLNNEQFFGPGTRLTVL.

This clone was recorded a few times. This chain links TRBV6-5 with TRBJ2-6; D is uncertain. V was clipped by 6 bases and J by 1 base, with 4 bases between them. The CDR3 runs to 13 residues. The germline V gene has CDR1 MNHEY and CDR2 SVGAGI. CDR3 nucleotide sequence: TGTGCCAGCAGCCGTTCTGGGGCCAACGTCCTGACTTTC. It codes for CASSRSGANVLTF.

The rearrangement uses TRBV10-3 and TRBJ2-7; TRBD1 matches 7 bases. The CDR3 sequence is 13 residues long. The germline V gene has CDR1 ENHRY and CDR2 SYGVKD. The V segment lost 6 bases and the J segment 3 bases; nucleotides outside the gene matches: 5. In nucleotides, the CDR3 is TGTGCCATCAGAGACGGGACAGTCTACGAGCAGTACTTC. It specifies CAIRDGTVYEQYF.

This rearrangement joins TRBV6-5 to TRBJ2-7, with 9 positions matching TRBD1. This CDR3 has 14 residues. Germline CDR1 is MNHEY and CDR2 is SVGAGI. V lost 5 bases and J lost 7; bases outside the gene matches: 9. CDR3 residues: CASSPGTGPWEQYF. In DNA, the CDR3 is TGTGCCAGCAGTCCCGGGACAGGGCCTTGGGAGCAGTACTTC.

The rearrangement uses TRBV6-6 and TRBJ2-4, with D perhaps TRBD1 (5 bases). The CDR3 spans 12 residues. Per germline, CDR1 MNHNY and CDR2 SVGAGI (reference sequence). Trimming pared 2 bases from V and 8 bases from J, leaving 7 bases between. CDR3 sequence (DNA): TGTGCCAGCAGTTACCAGGGCGACATTCAGTACTTC. Residues: CASSYQGDIQYF.